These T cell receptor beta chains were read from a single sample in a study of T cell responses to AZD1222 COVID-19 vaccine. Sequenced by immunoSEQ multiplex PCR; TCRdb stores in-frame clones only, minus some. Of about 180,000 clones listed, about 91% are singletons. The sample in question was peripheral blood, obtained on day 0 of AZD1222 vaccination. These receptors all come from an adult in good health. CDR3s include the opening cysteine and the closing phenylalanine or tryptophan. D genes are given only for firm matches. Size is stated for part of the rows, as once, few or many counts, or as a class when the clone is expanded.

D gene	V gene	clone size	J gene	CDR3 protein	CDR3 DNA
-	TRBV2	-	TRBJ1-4	CASIKWGVGEKLFF	TGTGCCAGCATCAAATGGGGGGTAGGGGAAAAACTGTTTTTT
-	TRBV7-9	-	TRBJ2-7	CASSFELGTRVSYEQYF	TGTGCCAGCAGCTTCGAGTTAGGGACACGGGTCTCCTACGAGCAGTACTTC
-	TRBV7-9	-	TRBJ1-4	CASSLGDTSNEKLFF	TGTGCCAGCAGCTTAGGAGACACCTCTAATGAAAAACTGTTTTTT
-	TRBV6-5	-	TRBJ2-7	CASSPGSRGYEQYF	TGTGCCAGCAGTCCTGGGAGTAGGGGCTACGAGCAGTACTTC
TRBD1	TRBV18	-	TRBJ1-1	CASSPRPGTGGGTEAFF	TGTGCCAGCTCACCCCGCCCGGGGACAGGGGGCGGAACTGAAGCTTTCTTT
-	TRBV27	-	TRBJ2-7	CASSFDWTVSYEQYF	TGTGCCAGCAGCTTTGACTGGACGGTTTCCTACGAGCAGTACTTC
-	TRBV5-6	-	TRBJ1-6	CASSWDHMNSPLHF	TGTGCCAGCAGCTGGGATCATATGAATTCACCCCTCCACTTT
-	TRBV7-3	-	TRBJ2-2	CASSLTELTGELFF	TGTGCCAGCAGCTTAACGGAGCTCACCGGGGAGCTGTTTTTT
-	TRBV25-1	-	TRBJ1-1	CASIDRGITEAFF	TGTGCCAGCATAGATCGAGGGATCACTGAAGCTTTCTTT
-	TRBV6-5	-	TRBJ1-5	CASSSGSPDQPQHF	TGTGCCAGCAGCTCGGGGAGTCCCGATCAGCCCCAGCATTTT
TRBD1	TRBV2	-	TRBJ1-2	CASSGLRDRDANYGYTF	TGTGCCAGCAGTGGGTTGCGAGACAGGGACGCTAACTATGGCTACACCTTC
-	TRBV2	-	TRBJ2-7	CASSEGQKQYF	TGTGCCAGCAGTGAAGGCCAGAAGCAGTACTTC
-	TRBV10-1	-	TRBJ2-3	CASSRGDDGTDTQYF	TGCGCCAGCAGCCGAGGGGATGATGGGACAGATACGCAGTATTTT
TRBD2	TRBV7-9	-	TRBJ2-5	CASSLVGTSGVAETQYF	TGTGCCAGCAGCTTAGTCGGTACTAGCGGGGTAGCGGAGACCCAGTACTTC
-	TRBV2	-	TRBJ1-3	CASSVTVGNTIYF	TGTGCCAGCAGCGTGACGGTCGGAAACACCATATATTTT
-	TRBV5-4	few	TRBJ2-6	CASSLDGRGPSSGANVLTF	TGTGCCAGCAGCTTGGACGGTAGGGGCCCTAGCTCTGGGGCCAACGTCCTGACTTTC
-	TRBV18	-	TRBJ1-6	CASSPLVLQGGWLDSPLHF	TGTGCCAGCTCACCACTAGTTTTACAGGGAGGATGGCTGGATTCACCCCTCCACTTT
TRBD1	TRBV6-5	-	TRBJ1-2	CASSKGDSRRGYTF	TGTGCCAGCAGTAAGGGGGACAGCAGGCGTGGCTACACCTTC
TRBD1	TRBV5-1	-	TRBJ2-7	CASGQGRYEQYF	TGCGCCAGCGGACAGGGGAGATACGAGCAGTACTTC
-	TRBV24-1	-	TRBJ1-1	CATSDGLNTEAFF	TGTGCCACCAGTGACGGGTTGAACACTGAAGCTTTCTTT
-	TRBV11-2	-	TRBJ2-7	CASSLVSYEQYF	TGTGCCAGCAGCTTAGTTAGCTACGAGCAGTACTTC
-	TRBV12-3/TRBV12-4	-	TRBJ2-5	CASSSAETQYF	TGTGCCAGCAGTTCCGCGGAGACCCAGTACTTC
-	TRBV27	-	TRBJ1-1	CASGNAWDTEAFF	TGTGCCAGCGGCAACGCCTGGGACACTGAAGCTTTCTTT
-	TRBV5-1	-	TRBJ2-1	CASSLEVASSYNEQFF	TGCGCCAGCAGCTTGGAGGTGGCGAGCTCCTACAATGAGCAGTTCTTC
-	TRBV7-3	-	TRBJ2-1	CASSLRGLAYNEQFF	TGTGCCAGCAGCTTAAGGGGGCTGGCTTACAATGAGCAGTTCTTC
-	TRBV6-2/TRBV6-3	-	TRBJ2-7	CASSYSRGASYEQYF	TGTGCCAGCAGTTACTCGAGGGGGGCCTCCTACGAGCAGTACTTC
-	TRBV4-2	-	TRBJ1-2	CASSQVGGGYGYTF	TGTGCCAGCAGCCAAGTCGGGGGAGGGTACGGCTACACCTTC
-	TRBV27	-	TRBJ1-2	CASSLSIRGQGYTF	TGTGCCAGCAGTTTATCGATTCGGGGGCAGGGCTACACCTTC
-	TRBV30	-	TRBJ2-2	CAWSGKGTTGELFF	TGTGCCTGGAGTGGGAAAGGGACCACCGGGGAGCTGTTTTTT
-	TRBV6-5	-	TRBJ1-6	CASSYSPGVSPLHF	TGTGCCAGCAGTTACTCACCCGGGGTGTCACCCCTCCACTTT
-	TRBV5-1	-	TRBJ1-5	CASSLGPPNQPQHF	TGCGCCAGCAGCTTAGGGCCTCCCAATCAGCCCCAGCATTTT
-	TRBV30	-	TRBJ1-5	CAWSPGRFANQPQHF	TGTGCCTGGAGCCCAGGGAGATTCGCCAATCAGCCCCAGCATTTT
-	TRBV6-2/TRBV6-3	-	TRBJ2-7	CASSLSGALYEQYF	TGTGCCAGCAGTTTATCTGGGGCACTCTACGAGCAGTACTTC
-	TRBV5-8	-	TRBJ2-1	CASGRLGGYNEQFF	TGTGCCAGCGGGAGATTAGGAGGTTACAATGAGCAGTTCTTC
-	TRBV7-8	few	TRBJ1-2	CASSLGTAANYGYTF	TGTGCCAGCAGCTTAGGGACAGCCGCTAACTATGGCTACACCTTC
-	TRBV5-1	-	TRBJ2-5	CASSDLTGSGTQYF	TGCGCCAGCAGCGACCTTACAGGGTCGGGGACCCAGTACTTC
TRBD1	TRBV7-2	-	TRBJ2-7	CASSLGGTGSSEQYF	TGTGCCAGCAGCTTAGGAGGGACAGGGAGCAGCGAGCAGTACTTC
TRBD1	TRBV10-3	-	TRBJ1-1	CAISESAGGYTEAFF	TGTGCCATCAGTGAGTCCGCAGGGGGGTACACTGAAGCTTTCTTT
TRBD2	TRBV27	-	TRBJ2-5	CASSFVGLASETQYF	TGTGCCAGCAGTTTCGTCGGACTAGCCTCGGAGACCCAGTACTTC
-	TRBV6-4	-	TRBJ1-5	CATWTSQPQHF	TGTGCCACATGGACGAGTCAGCCCCAGCATTTT
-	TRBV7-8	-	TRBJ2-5	CASSLAPDSETQYF	TGTGCCAGCAGCTTAGCCCCTGACAGCGAGACCCAGTACTTC
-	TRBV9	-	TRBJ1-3	CASSVDGRPGNTIYF	TGTGCCAGCAGCGTAGACGGCAGGCCTGGAAACACCATATATTTT
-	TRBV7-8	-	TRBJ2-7	CASSLVRVMGGNYYEQYF	TGTGCCAGCAGCTTAGTGCGGGTAATGGGCGGGAATTACTACGAGCAGTACTTC
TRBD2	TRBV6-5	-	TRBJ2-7	CASSYSAGGSYEQYF	TGTGCCAGCAGTTACTCGGCGGGGGGATCCTACGAGCAGTACTTC